These T cell receptor beta chains were read from a single sample in a study of OX40 agonist ivuxolimab in advanced cancers. Assay: immunoSEQ multiplex PCR; the TCRdb copy retains only in-frame clones and omits some. The sample gives 20,000 to 25,000 clones, 60% to 85% of which show up once; 9.5% to 15% is in the top ten. The sample here was CD4+ or CD8+ T cells sorted from blood, taken in a trial of the OX40 agonist ivuxolimab. The receptor set was obtained from an adult with an advanced solid tumor such as melanoma, head and neck, liver or kidney cancer. Both conserved end residues are part of each CDR3. Where a row states a size, it is once, few, many or the class of an expanded clone; other rows omit it.

J gene | clone size | V gene | CDR3 protein
TRBJ1-2 | - | TRBV30 | CAWSSSGYGYTF
TRBJ1-1 | - | TRBV27 | CASSLLRAVTEAFF
TRBJ2-7 | - | TRBV7-9 | CASSFAGQSSYEQYF
TRBJ2-2 | - | TRBV6-1 | CASSGRTAHTNTGELFF
TRBJ1-1 | - | TRBV28 | CASHQNREKAFF
TRBJ1-1 | - | TRBV30 | CAWQRGSTYTEAFF
TRBJ2-1 | - | TRBV11-2 | CASSLWTGFHNEQFF
TRBJ2-7 | - | TRBV6-5 | CASSYEGGESYEQYF
TRBJ2-1 | few | TRBV21-1 | CASSTLDETVPHNEQFF
TRBJ1-2 | - | TRBV19 | CASQDRGYGYTF